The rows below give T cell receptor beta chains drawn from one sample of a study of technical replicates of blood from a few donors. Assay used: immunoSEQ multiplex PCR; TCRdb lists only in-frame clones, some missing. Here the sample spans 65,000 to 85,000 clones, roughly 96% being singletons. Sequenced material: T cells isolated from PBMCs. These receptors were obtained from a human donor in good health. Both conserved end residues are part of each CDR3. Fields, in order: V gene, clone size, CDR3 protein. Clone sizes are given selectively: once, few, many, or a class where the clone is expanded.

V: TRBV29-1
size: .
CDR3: CSVPKILAGKSLRKSKYF

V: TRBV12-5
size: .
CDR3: CASGLHRDEAFF

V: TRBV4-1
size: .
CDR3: CASSQAENTDTQYF

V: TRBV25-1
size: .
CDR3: CASSGQGLWEQYF

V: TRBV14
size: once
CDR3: CASSQTGFYDGYTF

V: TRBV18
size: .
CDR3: CASSPIPAGYREQYF

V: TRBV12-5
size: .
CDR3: CASGLRDSGNTIYF

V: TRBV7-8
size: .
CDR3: CASSSGTGGYQPQHF

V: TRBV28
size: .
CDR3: CASSNRGIPRGELFF

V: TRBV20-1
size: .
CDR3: CSATRADTQYF

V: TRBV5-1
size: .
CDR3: CASSLSGRAWGLFF

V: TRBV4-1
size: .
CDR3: CASRRENNEKLFF

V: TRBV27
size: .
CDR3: CASSLRGQGNTGELFF

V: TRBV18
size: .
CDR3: CASSPEGANSPLHF

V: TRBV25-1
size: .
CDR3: CASSDRTGLGNTIYF

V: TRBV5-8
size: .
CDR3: CASSLYQDTDTQYF

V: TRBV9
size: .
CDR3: CASSVGLADSYNEQFF

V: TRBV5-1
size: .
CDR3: CASSLRTGGGMAEAFF

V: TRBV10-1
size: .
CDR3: CASRGSSDKEYF

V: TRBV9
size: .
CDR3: CASRGTGAVGYTF

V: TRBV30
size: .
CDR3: CAWSKASGGVGTQYF

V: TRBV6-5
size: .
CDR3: CASSSNGQWNTEAFF

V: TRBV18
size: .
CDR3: CASSPPSLAVEYNEQFF

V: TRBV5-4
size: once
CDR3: CASSLSRDTYEQYF

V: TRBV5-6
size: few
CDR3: CASSFNRNRGSHNQPQHF

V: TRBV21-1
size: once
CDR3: CASNTRRGKGVKREAFF

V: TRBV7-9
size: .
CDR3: CASSLEAWVPISSDEQFF

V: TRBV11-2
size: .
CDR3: CASSPHRAGPPLHF

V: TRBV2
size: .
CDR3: CASRSRDTSYEQYF

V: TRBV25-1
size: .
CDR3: CASNQPGTGTGDTQYF

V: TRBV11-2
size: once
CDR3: CASSTAGGSQETQYF

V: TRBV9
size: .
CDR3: CASSARGAGDEQYF

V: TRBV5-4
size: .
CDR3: CASSADRSSGNTIYF